The present T cell receptor beta chain was sequenced within a study of T cell responses to AZD1222 COVID-19 vaccine. Assay used: immunoSEQ multiplex PCR; TCRdb lists only in-frame clones, some missing. Altogether 65,000 to 85,000 clones are present, about 87% being singletons, with the ten largest covering 8% to 10%. General study points: Of the AZD1222 recipients, only five or six were seropositive at baseline.

The CDR3 contains 15 residues. V gave up 1 base and J gave up 8 bases; unmatched junction bases: 5. The germline V gene encodes CDR1 SNHLY and CDR2 FYNNEI. As to this clone: Its antigen is still unknown.

The source is an adult who received the MenACWY meningococcal vaccine as a control. The source material was peripheral blood, sampled 28 days after the second dose of the MenACWY control vaccine. V and J are TRBV2 and TRBJ1-1, with TRBD1 identical over 12 bases. DNA for the CDR3: TGTGCCAGCAGTGAAGGGGGGACAGGGGGCGAAGAAGCTTTCTTT. It specifies CASSEGGTGGEEAFF.